The 13 T cell receptor beta chains given below trace back to one sample, sequenced in a study of STAT5B mutations in CD4+ large granular lymphocyte leukemia. Measured with immunoSEQ multiplex PCR; TCRdb has only the in-frame clones, and not every one. The sample carries tens of thousands of clones, 60% to 85% recorded once. Source material: CD4+ T cells from blood buffy coats. The receptors were sampled from a human donor in good health.

The J gene is TRBJ2-1, the V gene TRBV27, with a possible D match to TRBD2 (6 bases). Trimming stripped 5 bases from V and 8 bases from J, with 16 bases between. The CDR3 is 14 amino acids. The germline CDR1 and CDR2 sequences are MNHEY and SMNVEV (reference sequence). The CDR3 region has the DNA TGTGCCAGCAGTCCTACGACTAGTCGCTATGAGCAGTTCTTC. The encoded protein is CASSPTTSRYEQFF.

This chain uses TRBV7-9 with TRBJ1-6; TRBD1 aligns across 9 bases. CDR1 SEHNR and CDR2 FQNEAQ come from the germline V gene (reference sequence). The CDR3 extends over 16 amino acids. The J segment lost 10 bases and the V segment lost 6 bases, leaving 13 bases of the junction unmatched. CDR3 sequence: CASSSTPGTGYSPLHF. As DNA, the CDR3 is TGTGCCAGCAGTTCGACCCCCGGGACAGGGTACTCACCCCTCCACTTT.

V gene TRBV4-1 combines with J gene TRBJ2-7; 9 bases map to TRBD2. Germline V CDR1 and CDR2: MGHRA, YSYEKL. This CDR3 comprises 15 residues. V lost 4 bases, J lost 2 bases, and 6 bases stayed unmatched. CDR3 coding DNA: TGCGCCAGCAGCCTTAGACTAGCGGCCGCCTACGAGCAGTACTTC. Its translation: CASSLRLAAAYEQYF.

This clone has more than one count but fewer than ten. V and J are TRBV28 and TRBJ1-4; D unresolved. In germline, CDR1 is MDHEN, CDR2 SYDVKM. The V end was cut by 9 bases, the J end by 4 bases, with 12 bases between. The CDR3 loop spans 13 amino acids. CDR3 sequence reads: CASFRRDNEKLFF. As DNA, the CDR3 is TGTGCCAGTTTCCGACGGGATAATGAAAAACTGTTTTTT.

In its sample, this clone was seen a few times. The chain is built from TRBV6-6 and TRBJ1-4; 8 bases are a match to TRBD1. Germline assignment: CDR1 MNHNY and CDR2 SVGAGI (reference sequence). After removal of 5 bases from V and 6 bases from J, the junction contained 2 bases not matched to a gene. This CDR3 spans 13 amino acids. CDR3 sequence: CASSRGQDEKLFF. Here the CDR3 DNA reads TGTGCCAGCAGTAGGGGACAGGATGAAAAACTGTTTTTT.

V gene TRBV5-1 combines with J gene TRBJ1-1; D is unresolved. The CDR3 is 13 residues long. Trimming took off 6 bases at V and 2 bases at J, with 11 bases between the two ends. Germline V lookup: CDR1 SGHRS, CDR2 YFSETQ. CDR3 nucleotide sequence: TGCGCCAGCACGTCGGGCGGAAACACTGAAGCTTTCTTT. Protein sequence: CASTSGGNTEAFF.

The J gene is TRBJ1-5, the V gene TRBV7-6; the D is unclear. The CDR3 sequence is 11 residues long. V was cut by 4 bases and J by 9 bases, with 7 bases left in between. The germline CDR1 and CDR2 sequences are SGHVS and FNYEAQ. This CDR3 reads CASSCLGPQHF. DNA for the CDR3: TGTGCCAGCAGCTGCCTGGGGCCCCAGCATTTT.

This clone turned up a few times. The chain recombines TRBV28 with TRBJ1-2; D remains unclear. CDR3 length: 14 residues. The V end was cut by 2 bases, the J end by 3 bases, with 10 bases between. Looked up from germline, CDR1 is MDHEN and CDR2 is SYDVKM. This CDR3 reads CASSLAGHDYGYTF. CDR3 nucleotides: TGTGCCAGCAGTTTAGCTGGGCACGACTATGGCTACACCTTC.

This clone was seen only once. The V call is TRBV7-8, the J call TRBJ1-6; D gene uncertain. Per germline, CDR1 SGHVS and CDR2 FQNEAQ. Deletions cut 1 base from V and 7 bases from J, with 11 bases between. The CDR3 runs 15 residues. The DNA of the CDR3 is TGTGCCAGCAGCTTAGATCGCCAAGCAAATTCACCCCTCCACTTT. Its translation is CASSLDRQANSPLHF.

The V call is TRBV5-1, the J call TRBJ1-6, with D perhaps TRBD1 (5 bases). This CDR3 comprises 13 residues. The germline V and J ends were trimmed by 2 bases and 11 bases, with 11 bases remaining between them. CDR1 and CDR2 (germline): SGHRS, YFSETQ. CDR3 DNA sequence: TGCGCCAGCAGCTTATCCGACAGCCCACCCCTCCACTTT. As protein: CASSLSDSPPLHF. The variable domain in full, with the rest retrieved from reference TRBV5-1 and TRBJ1-6, is KAGVTQTPRYLIKTRGQQVTLSCSPISGHRSVSWYQQTPGQGLQFLFEYFSETQRNKGNFPGRFSGRQFSNSRSEMNVSTLELGDSALYLCASSLSDSPPLHFGNGTRLTVT.

The gene calls are TRBV28 and TRBJ2-7; the match to TRBD1 covers 7 bases. Germline CDR1 is MDHEN and CDR2 is SYDVKM. This CDR3 has 14 residues. V lost 4 bases to trimming and J lost 4 bases; unmatched junction nucleotides: 7. This CDR3 reads CASSYRTGPYEQYF. CDR3 nucleotides: TGTGCCAGCAGTTACAGGACAGGACCATACGAGCAGTACTTC.

This clone occurred a few times. This chain connects TRBV30 to TRBJ1-5; no firm D call. This CDR3 has 13 residues. The V gene lost 2 bases and the J gene lost 5 bases, with 10 bases spanning the gap. Germline values: CDR1 GTSNPN, CDR2 SVGIG (reference sequence). Here the CDR3 reads CAWSLGRYQPQHF. CDR3 sequence (DNA): TGTGCCTGGAGTCTGGGGAGGTATCAGCCCCAGCATTTT.

This chain connects TRBV5-6 to TRBJ2-5, with 11 bases that match TRBD1. The V gene end was trimmed by 6 bases and the J gene end by 7 bases; junction bases not matched to a gene: 8. Germline loops: CDR1 SGHDT, CDR2 YYEEEE. This CDR3 spans 14 amino acids. CDR3 sequence: CASTGTGGTGTQYF. DNA for the CDR3: TGTGCCAGCACCGGGACAGGGGGTACGGGGACCCAGTACTTC.